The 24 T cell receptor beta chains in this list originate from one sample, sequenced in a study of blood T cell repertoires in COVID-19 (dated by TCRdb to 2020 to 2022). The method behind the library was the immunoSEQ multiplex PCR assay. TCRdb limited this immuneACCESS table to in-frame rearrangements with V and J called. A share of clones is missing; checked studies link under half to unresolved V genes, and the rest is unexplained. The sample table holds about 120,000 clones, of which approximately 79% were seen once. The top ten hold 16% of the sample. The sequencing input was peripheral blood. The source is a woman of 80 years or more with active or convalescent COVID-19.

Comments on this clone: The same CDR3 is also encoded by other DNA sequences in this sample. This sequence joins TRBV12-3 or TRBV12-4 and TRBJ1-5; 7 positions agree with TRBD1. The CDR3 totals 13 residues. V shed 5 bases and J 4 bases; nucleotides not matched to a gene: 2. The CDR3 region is CASSLQGNQPQHF. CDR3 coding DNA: TGTGCCAGCAGTCTACAGGGGAATCAGCCCCAGCATTTT.

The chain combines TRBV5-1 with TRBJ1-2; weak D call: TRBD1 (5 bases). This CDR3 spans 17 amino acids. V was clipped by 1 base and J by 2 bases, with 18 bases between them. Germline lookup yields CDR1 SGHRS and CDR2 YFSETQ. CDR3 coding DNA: TGCGCCAGCAGCTTGAACCGGGGGGATTTCGGAAACTATGGCTACACCTTC. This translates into CASSLNRGDFGNYGYTF.

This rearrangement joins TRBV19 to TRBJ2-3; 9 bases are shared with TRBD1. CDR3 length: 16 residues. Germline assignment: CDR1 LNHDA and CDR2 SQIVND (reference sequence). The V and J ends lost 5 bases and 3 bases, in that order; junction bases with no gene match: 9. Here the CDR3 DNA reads TGTGCCAGTAGTCCCACCGGACAGGGGTGGACAGATACGCAGTATTTT. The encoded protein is CASSPTGQGWTDTQYF.

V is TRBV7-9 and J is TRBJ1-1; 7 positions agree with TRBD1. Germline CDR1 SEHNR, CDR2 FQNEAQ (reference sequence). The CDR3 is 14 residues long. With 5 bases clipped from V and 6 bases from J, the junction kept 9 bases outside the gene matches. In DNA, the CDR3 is TGTGCCAGCAGCATCCCCAGCAGGGGGGCTGAAGCTTTCTTT. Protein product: CASSIPSRGAEAFF.

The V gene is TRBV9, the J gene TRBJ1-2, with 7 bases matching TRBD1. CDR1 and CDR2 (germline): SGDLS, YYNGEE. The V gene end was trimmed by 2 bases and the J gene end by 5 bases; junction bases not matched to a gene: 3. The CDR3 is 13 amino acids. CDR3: CASSVDREYGYTF. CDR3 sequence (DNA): TGTGCCAGCAGCGTCGACAGGGAGTATGGCTACACCTTC.

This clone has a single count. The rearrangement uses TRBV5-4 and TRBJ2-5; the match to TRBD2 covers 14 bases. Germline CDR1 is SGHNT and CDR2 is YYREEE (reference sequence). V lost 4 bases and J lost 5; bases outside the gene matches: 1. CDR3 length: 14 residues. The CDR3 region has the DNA TGTGCCAGCAGCAGGACTAGCGGGAGGGAGACCCAGTACTTC. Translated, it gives CASSRTSGRETQYF.

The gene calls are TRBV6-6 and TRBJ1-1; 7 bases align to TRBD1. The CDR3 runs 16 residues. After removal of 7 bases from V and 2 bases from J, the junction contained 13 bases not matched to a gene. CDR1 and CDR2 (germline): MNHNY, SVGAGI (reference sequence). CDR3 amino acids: CASNPGTDRPNTEAFF. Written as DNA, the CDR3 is TGTGCCAGCAACCCCGGGACAGATAGGCCCAACACTGAAGCTTTCTTT.

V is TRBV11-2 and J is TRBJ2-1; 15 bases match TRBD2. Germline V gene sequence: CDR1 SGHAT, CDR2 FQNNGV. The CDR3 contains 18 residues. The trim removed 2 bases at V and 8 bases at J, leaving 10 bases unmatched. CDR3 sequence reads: CASSLSGLAGGLNDEQFF. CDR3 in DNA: TGTGCCAGCAGCTTATCAGGACTAGCGGGAGGGCTAAATGATGAGCAGTTCTTC.

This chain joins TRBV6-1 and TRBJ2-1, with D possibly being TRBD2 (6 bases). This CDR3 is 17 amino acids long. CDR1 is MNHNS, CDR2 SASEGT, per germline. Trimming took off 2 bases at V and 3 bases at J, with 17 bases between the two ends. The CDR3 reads CASSEISGAGYYNEQFF. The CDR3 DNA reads TGTGCCAGCAGTGAAATTTCCGGGGCGGGATACTACAATGAGCAGTTCTTC.

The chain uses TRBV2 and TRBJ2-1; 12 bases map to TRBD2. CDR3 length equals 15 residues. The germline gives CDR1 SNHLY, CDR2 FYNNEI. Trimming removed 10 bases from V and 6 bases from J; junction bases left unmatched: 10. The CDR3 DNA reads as TGTGCCACCTCGATCCTAGCGGGAGGGCCCAATGAGCAGTTCTTC. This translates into CATSILAGGPNEQFF. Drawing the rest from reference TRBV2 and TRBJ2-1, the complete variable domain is EPEVTQTPSHQVTQMGQEVILRCVPISNHLYFYWYRQILGQKVEFLVSFYNNEISEKSEIFDDQFSVERPDGSNFTLKIRSTKLEDSAMYFCATSILAGGPNEQFFGPGTRLTVL.

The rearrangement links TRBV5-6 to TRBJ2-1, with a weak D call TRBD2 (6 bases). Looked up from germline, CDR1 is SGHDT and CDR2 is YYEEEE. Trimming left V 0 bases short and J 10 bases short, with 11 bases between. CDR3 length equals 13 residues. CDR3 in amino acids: CASSLGVRGEQFF. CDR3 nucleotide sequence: TGTGCCAGCAGCTTGGGCGTGCGGGGAGAGCAGTTCTTC.

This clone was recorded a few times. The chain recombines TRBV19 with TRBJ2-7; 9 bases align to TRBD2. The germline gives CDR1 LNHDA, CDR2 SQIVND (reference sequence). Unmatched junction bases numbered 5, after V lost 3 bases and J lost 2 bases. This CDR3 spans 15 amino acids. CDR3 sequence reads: CASSIKASGTYEQYF. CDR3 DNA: TGTGCCAGTAGTATTAAAGCTAGCGGGACCTACGAGCAGTACTTC. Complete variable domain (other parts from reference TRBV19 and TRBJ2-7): DGGITQSPKYLFRKEGQNVTLSCEQNLNHDAMYWYRQDPGQGLRLIYYSQIVNDFQKGDIAEGYSVSREKKESFPLTVTSAQKNPTAFYLCASSIKASGTYEQYFGPGTRLTVT.

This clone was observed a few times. The CDR3 sequence is CASSPRGPTENNQPQHF. The CDR3 nucleotides are TGTGCCAGCTCACCGCGGGGGCCAACCGAAAACAATCAGCCCCAGCATTTT. This chain links TRBV18 with TRBJ1-5; TRBD1 might be the D (6 bases). The V end was cut by 3 bases, the J end by 3 bases, with 18 bases between. The germline CDR1 and CDR2 sequences are KGHSH and LQKENI. CDR3 length: 17 amino acids.

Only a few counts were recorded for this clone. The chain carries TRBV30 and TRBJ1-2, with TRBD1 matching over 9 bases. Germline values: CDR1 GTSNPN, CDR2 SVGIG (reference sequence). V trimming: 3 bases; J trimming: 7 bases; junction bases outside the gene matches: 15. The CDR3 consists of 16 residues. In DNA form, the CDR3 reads TGTGCCTGGAGGAAGGGACAGGGCCGGTCAGGTAGTGGCTACACCTTC. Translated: CAWRKGQGRSGSGYTF.

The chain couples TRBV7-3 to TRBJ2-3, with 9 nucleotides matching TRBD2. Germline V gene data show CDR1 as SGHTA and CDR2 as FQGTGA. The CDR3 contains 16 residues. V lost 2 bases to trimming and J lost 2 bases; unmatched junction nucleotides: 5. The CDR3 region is CASSLLAGATTDTQYF. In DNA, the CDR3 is TGTGCCAGCAGCTTATTAGCGGGAGCAACCACAGATACGCAGTATTTT.

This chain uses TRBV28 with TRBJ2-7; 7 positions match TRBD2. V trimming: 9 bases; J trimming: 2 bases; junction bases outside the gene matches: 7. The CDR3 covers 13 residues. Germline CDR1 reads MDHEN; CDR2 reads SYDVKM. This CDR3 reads CASLRGVAYEQYF. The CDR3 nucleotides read TGTGCCAGTCTCCGGGGGGTCGCCTACGAGCAGTACTTC. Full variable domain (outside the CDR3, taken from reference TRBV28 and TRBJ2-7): DVKVTQSSRYLVKRTGEKVFLECVQDMDHENMFWYRQDPGLGLRLIYFSYDVKMKEKGDIPEGYSVSREKKERFSLILESASTNQTSMYLCASLRGVAYEQYFGPGTRLTVT.

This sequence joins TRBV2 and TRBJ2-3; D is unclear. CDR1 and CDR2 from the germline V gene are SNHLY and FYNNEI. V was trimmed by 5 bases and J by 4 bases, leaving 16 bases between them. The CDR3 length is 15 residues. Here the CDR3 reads CASSPSMIRADTQYF. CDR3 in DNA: TGTGCCAGCAGTCCAAGCATGATTCGGGCAGATACGCAGTATTTT.

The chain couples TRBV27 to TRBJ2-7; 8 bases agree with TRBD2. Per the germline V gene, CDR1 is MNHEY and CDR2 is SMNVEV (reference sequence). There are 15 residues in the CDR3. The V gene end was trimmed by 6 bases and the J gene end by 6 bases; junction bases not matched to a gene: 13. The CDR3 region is CASSRLSAGDVEQYF. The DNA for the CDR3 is TGTGCCAGCAGCCGACTATCAGCGGGAGACGTCGAGCAGTACTTC.

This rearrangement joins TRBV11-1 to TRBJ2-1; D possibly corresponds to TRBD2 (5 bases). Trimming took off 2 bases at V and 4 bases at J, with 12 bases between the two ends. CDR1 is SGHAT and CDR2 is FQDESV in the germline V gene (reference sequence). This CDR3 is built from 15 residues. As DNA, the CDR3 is TGTGCCAGCAGCTTACGGGGTGAAGGGTACAATGAGCAGTTCTTC. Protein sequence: CASSLRGEGYNEQFF.

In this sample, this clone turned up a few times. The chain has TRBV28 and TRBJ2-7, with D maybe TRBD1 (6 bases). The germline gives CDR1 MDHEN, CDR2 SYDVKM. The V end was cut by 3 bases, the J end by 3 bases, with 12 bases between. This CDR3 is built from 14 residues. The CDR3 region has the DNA TGTGCCAGCAGTTTGGGACAAGCCCTCTACGAGCAGTACTTC. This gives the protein CASSLGQALYEQYF.

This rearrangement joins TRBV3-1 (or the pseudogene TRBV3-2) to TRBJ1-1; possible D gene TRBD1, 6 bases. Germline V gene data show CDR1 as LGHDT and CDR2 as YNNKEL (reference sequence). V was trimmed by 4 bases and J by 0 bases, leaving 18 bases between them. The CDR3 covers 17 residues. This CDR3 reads CASSRRTGGKMNTEAFF. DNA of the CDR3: TGTGCCAGCAGCCGGAGGACGGGGGGCAAGATGAACACTGAAGCTTTCTTT.

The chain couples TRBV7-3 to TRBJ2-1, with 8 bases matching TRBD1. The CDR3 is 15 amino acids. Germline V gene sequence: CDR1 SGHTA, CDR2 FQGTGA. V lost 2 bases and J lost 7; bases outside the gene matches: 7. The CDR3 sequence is CASSLARTGSNEQFF. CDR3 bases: TGTGCCAGCAGCTTAGCTAGGACAGGGTCTAATGAGCAGTTCTTC.

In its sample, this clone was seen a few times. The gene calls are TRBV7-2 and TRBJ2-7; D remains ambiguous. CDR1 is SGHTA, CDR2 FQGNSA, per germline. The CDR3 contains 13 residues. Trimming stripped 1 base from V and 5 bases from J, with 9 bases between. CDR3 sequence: CASSLGQFNEQYF. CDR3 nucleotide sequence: TGTGCCAGCAGCTTAGGGCAGTTTAACGAGCAGTACTTC.

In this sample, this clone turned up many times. The CDR3, as DNA: TGCGCCAGCAGCTTGGACAGGGTAGTGAATGGCTACACCTTC. Amino acid sequence: CASSLDRVVNGYTF. The chain carries TRBV5-1 and TRBJ1-2; tentative D call: TRBD1 (6 bases). There are 14 residues in the CDR3. The ends were cut back, 0 bases at V and 6 bases at J, with 12 bases in the middle. The V gene's germline CDR1 is SGHRS and CDR2 YFSETQ.